This TCR beta chain was profiled in a study of blood T cell repertoires in COVID-19. In the source study's methods: Estimation of nucleated cell counts relied on the amplification of reference gene primers. Clones were read by immunoSEQ multiplex PCR, and TCRdb kept only the in-frame ones, dropping some. V, J and clone size were drawn from that table, and D and trimming were deduced from the DNA. The table records about 160,000 clones, approximately 81% of them present only once. The study drew participants aged roughly 18 to 95 years from about two dozen US areas. Allocation to cohorts depended on clinical history reported by the participants. The CDR3 spans 15 residues. Trimming cost V 5 bases and J 4 bases; bases outside gene matches: 7. The germline V gene encodes CDR1 SEHNR and CDR2 FQNEAQ (reference sequence).

The clonotype comes from a woman aged 40 to 50 with acute COVID-19. Sequences were obtained from PBMCs or T cells enriched from blood (not recorded which). The gene calls are TRBV7-9 and TRBJ2-3; 9 bases line up with TRBD2. The CDR3 reads CASSRVAGAADTQYF. The DNA for the CDR3 is TGTGCCAGCAGCCGGGTAGCGGGAGCCGCAGATACGCAGTATTTT.